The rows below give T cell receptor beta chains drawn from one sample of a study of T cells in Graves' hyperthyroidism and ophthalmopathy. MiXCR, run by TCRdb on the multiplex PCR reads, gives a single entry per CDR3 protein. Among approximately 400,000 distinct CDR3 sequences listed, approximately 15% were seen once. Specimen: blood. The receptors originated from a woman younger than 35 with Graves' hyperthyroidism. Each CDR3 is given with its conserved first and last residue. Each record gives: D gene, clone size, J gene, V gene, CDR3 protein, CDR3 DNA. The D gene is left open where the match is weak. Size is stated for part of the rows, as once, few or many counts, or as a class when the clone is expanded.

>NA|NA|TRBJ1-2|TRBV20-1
CTTGAECGYGYTF
TGCACCACCGGGGCGGAATGTGGCTATGGCTACACCTTC
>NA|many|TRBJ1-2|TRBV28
CASSDLLGSGYTF
TGTGCCAGCAGTGACCTCCTAGGTAGCGGCTACACCTTC
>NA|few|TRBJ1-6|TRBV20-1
CSASPGEDSPLHF
TGCAGTGCTAGCCCGGGCGAAGATTCACCCCTCCACTTT
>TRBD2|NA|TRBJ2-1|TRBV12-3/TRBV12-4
CASRWGRGLVIYNEQFF
TGTGCCAGCAGGTGGGGAAGGGGACTAGTGATCTACAATGAGCAGTTCTTC
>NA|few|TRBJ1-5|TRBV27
CASSLAPSGQPQHF
TGTGCCAGCAGTTTAGCCCCCAGTGGTCAGCCCCAGCATTTT
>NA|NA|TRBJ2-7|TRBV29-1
CSVVVALDEQYF
TGCAGCGTTGTGGTAGCGTTGGACGAGCAGTACTTC
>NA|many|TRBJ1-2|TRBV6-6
CASSYSSLTANYGYTF
TGTGCCAGCAGTTACTCGAGTTTAACAGCTAACTATGGCTACACCTTC
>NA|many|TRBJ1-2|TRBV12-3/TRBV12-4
CASSGQGYRGYTF
TGTGCCAGCAGTGGTCAGGGCTACCGAGGCTACACCTTC
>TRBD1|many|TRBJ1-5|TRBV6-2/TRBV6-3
CASSPPDRDNQPQHF
TGTGCCAGCAGTCCCCCGGACAGGGACAATCAGCCCCAGCATTTT
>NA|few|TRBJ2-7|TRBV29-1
CSAVSRGPSYEQYF
TGCAGCGCAGTGTCCCGGGGACCGTCCTACGAGCAGTACTTC
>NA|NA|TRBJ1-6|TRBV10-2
CASSRAFSYNSPLHF
TGCGCCAGCAGTCGGGCATTCTCCTATAATTCACCCCTCCACTTT
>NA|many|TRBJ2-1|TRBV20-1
CSADEGASNEQFF
TGCAGTGCTGACGAGGGAGCCTCCAATGAGCAGTTCTTC
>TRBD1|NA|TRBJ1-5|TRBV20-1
CSAPPGGSNQPQHF
TGCAGTGCTCCCCCAGGGGGTAGCAATCAGCCCCAGCATTTT
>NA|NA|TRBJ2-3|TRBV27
CASSLTRGGDTQYF
TGTGCCAGCAGTTTAACCAGGGGAGGAGATACGCAGTATTTT
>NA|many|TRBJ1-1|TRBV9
CASSKHPEPFPGMNTEAFF
TGTGCCAGCAGCAAACACCCCGAACCCTTTCCAGGGATGAACACTGAAGCTTTCTTT
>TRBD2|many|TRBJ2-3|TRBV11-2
CASSFRLAGVFRTDTQYF
TGTGCCAGCAGCTTTCGACTAGCGGGGGTCTTCCGCACAGATACGCAGTATTTT
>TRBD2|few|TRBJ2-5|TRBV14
CASSQHGLAGIFRETQYF
TGTGCCAGCAGCCAACATGGACTAGCGGGGATCTTCCGAGAGACCCAGTACTTC
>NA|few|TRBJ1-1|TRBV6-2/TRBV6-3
CASSYERGNTEAFF
TGTGCCAGCAGTTACGAAAGAGGGAACACTGAAGCTTTCTTT
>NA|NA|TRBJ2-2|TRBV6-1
CASSSGTDYWGTGELFF
TGTGCCAGCAGTTCAGGGACCGATTATTGGGGCACCGGGGAGCTGTTTTTT
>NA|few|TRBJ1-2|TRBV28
CARSLTGAVSNYGYTF
TGTGCCCGCAGTTTGACGGGGGCGGTTTCAAACTATGGCTACACCTTC
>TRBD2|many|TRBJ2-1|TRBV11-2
CASSLGYRLAGSSYNEQFF
TGTGCCAGCAGCTTAGGGTATAGACTAGCGGGGAGCTCCTACAATGAGCAGTTCTTC
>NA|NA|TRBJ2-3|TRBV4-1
CASSLKAPGTDTQYF
TGCGCCAGCAGCCTAAAGGCTCCTGGCACAGATACGCAGTATTTT
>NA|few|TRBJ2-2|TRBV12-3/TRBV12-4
CASSLQGANTGELFF
TGTGCCAGCAGTTTGCAGGGAGCGAACACCGGGGAGCTGTTTTTT
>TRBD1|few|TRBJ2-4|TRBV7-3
CASSVGTGERDKNIQYF
TGTGCCAGCAGCGTCGGGACAGGGGAACGAGACAAAAACATTCAGTACTTC
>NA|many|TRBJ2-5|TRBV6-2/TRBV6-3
CASSTSAETQYF
TGTGCCAGCAGCACTTCTGCCGAGACCCAGTACTTC
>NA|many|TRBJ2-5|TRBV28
CASSLGPGWGLETQYF
TGTGCCAGCAGTTTGGGTCCAGGATGGGGACTGGAGACCCAGTACTTC
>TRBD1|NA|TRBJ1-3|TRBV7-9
CASRSQRTGSGGNSGNTIYF
TGTGCCAGCAGATCCCAACGGACAGGGTCTGGCGGAAACTCTGGAAACACCATATATTTT
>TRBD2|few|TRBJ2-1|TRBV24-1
CATSDPPGGGASNEQFF
TGTGCCACCAGTGACCCACCGGGGGGGGGCGCGAGCAATGAGCAGTTCTTC
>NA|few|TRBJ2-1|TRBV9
CASSVVGRLENEQFF
TGTGCCAGCAGCGTAGTCGGGAGACTGGAAAATGAGCAGTTCTTC
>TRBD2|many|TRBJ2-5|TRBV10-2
CASSESPGLAEETQYF
TGCGCCAGCAGTGAGTCCCCGGGACTAGCGGAAGAGACCCAGTACTTC
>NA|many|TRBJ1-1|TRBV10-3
CAISERGNTEAFF
TGTGCCATCAGTGAAAGGGGGAACACTGAAGCTTTCTTT
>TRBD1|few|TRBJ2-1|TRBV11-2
CASSQGAYQFF
TGTGCCAGCAGCCAGGGGGCGTATCAGTTCTTC
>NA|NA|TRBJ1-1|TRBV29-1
CSGGGRWTEAFF
TGCAGCGGGGGTGGAAGGTGGACTGAAGCTTTCTTT
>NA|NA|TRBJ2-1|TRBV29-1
CSVGYLSVIEQFF
TGCAGCGTTGGTTACCTGAGCGTAATTGAGCAGTTCTTC
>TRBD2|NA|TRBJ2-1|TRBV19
CASSVELSTSGGAGYNEQFF
TGTGCCAGTAGTGTAGAGCTCTCAACTAGCGGGGGGGCCGGCTACAATGAGCAGTTCTTC
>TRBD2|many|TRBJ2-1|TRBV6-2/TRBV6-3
CASSLISGLAGAPNEQFF
TGTGCCAGCAGCCTCATTTCGGGACTAGCGGGAGCCCCCAATGAGCAGTTCTTC
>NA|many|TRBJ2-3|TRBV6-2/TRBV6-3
CASSSHPRVQDTQYF
TGTGCCAGCAGTTCACACCCCCGGGTGCAAGATACGCAGTATTTT
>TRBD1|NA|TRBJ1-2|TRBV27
CASSFGRGVHGYTF
TGTGCCAGCAGTTTTGGCAGGGGGGTGCATGGCTACACCTTC
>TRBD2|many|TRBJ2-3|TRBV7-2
CASSLNIPSGGVTDTQYF
TGTGCCAGCAGCTTAAATATCCCCAGCGGGGGGGTCACAGATACGCAGTATTTT
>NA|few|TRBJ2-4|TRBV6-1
CASRRDGKNIQYF
TGTGCCAGCAGGCGGGACGGCAAAAACATTCAGTACTTC
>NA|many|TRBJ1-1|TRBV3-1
CASSQDRLATEAFF
TGTGCCAGCAGCCAAGACAGGCTGGCCACTGAAGCTTTCTTT
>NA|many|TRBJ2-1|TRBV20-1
CSATDDREQFF
TGCAGTGCTACGGACGATAGGGAGCAGTTCTTC
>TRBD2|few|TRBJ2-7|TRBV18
CASSPELAGGEQYF
TGTGCCAGCTCACCCGAACTAGCGGGAGGAGAGCAGTACTTC
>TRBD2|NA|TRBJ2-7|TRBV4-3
CASSHTPLAGEGEQYF
TGCGCCAGCAGCCATACTCCACTAGCGGGGGAGGGCGAGCAGTACTTC
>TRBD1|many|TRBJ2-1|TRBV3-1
CASSPRTGVYNEQFF
TGTGCCAGCAGCCCTCGGACAGGGGTTTACAATGAGCAGTTCTTC
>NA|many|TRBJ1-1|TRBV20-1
CSAVGRGTEAFF
TGCAGTGCTGTCGGGAGGGGCACTGAAGCTTTCTTT
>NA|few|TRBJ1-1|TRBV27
CASRGDGLNTEAFF
TGTGCCAGCAGGGGGGACGGCCTGAACACTGAAGCTTTCTTT
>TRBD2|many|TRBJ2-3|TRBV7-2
CASRATAGAGDTQYF
TGTGCCAGCAGAGCAACAGCGGGGGCCGGGGATACGCAGTATTTT
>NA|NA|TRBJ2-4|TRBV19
CASSIGADKNIQYF
TGTGCCAGTAGTATAGGGGCGGACAAAAACATTCAGTACTTC
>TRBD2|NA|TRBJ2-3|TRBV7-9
CASSYLLASNTDTQYF
TGTGCCAGCAGCTACCTACTAGCGAGTAACACAGATACGCAGTATTTT
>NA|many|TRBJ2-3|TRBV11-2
CATARDALRGTQYF
TGTGCCACCGCAAGGGACGCGCTTAGGGGTACGCAGTATTTT
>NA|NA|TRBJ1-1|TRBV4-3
CASSQDLAGLKNTEAFF
TGCGCCAGCAGCCAAGATCTTGCAGGTTTAAAGAACACTGAAGCTTTCTTT
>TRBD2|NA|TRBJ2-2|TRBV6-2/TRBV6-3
CASSHRTSGGATELFF
TGTGCCAGCAGTCACCGGACTAGCGGGGGGGCAACAGAGCTGTTTTTT
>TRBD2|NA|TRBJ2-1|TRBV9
CASSVGLSGGINEQFF
TGTGCCAGCAGCGTAGGATTAAGCGGGGGAATCAATGAGCAGTTCTTC
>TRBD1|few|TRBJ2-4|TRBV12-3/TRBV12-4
CASSLATRGQQIDLAKNIQYF
TGTGCCAGCAGTTTAGCAACTCGGGGACAGCAGATTGATCTAGCCAAAAACATTCAGTACTTC
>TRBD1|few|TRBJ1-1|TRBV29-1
CSVVPIRGANTEAFF
TGCAGCGTTGTTCCTATCAGGGGGGCTAACACTGAAGCTTTCTTT
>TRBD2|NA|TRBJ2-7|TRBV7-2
CASSLVVLGSGVPYEQYF
TGTGCCAGCAGCTTAGTCGTGTTGGGCAGCGGGGTTCCCTACGAGCAGTACTTC
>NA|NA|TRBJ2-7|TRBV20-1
CSACRDNLPYEQYF
TGCAGTGCTTGCCGGGACAACCTTCCCTACGAGCAGTACTTC
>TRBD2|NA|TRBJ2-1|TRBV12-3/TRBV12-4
CASSFGLAGSNEQFF
TGTGCCAGCAGTTTCGGTCTAGCGGGATCCAATGAGCAGTTCTTC